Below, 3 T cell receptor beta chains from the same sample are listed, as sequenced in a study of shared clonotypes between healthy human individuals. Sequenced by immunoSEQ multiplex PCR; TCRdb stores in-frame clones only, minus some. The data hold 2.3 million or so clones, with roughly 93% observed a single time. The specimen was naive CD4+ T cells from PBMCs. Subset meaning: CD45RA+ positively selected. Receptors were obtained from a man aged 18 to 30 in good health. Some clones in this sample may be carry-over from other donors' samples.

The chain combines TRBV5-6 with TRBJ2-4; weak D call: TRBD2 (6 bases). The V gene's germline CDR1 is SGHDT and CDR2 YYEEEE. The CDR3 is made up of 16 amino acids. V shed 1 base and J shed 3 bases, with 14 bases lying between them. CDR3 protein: CASSLRRELDKNIQYF. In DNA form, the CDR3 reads TGTGCCAGCAGCTTGCGTCGGGAGTTGGACAAAAACATTCAGTACTTC. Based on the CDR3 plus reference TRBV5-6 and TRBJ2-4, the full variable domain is DAGVTQSPTHLIKTRGQQVTLRCSPKSGHDTVSWYQQALGQGPQFIFQYYEEEERQRGNFPDRFSGHQFPNYSSELNVNALLLGDSALYLCASSLRRELDKNIQYFGAGTRLSVL.

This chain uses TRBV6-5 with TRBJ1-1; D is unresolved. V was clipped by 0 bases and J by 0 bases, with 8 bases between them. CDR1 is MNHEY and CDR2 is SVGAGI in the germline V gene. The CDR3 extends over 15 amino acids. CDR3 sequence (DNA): TGTGCCAGCAGTTACTCGAACCCTATGAACACTGAAGCTTTCTTT. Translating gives CASSYSNPMNTEAFF.

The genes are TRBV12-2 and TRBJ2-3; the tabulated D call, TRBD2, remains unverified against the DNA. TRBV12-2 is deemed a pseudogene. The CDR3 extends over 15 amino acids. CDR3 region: CASRSRGSTTDTQYF. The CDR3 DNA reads TGTGCAAGTCGCTCGAGAGGATCAACGACAGATACGCAGTATTTT.